The 5 T cell receptor beta chains below were found in one sample sequenced in a study of Ad26.COV2.S vaccination and SARS-CoV-2 variants. Sequencing used immunoSEQ multiplex PCR; TCRdb keeps in-frame clones, though not all of them. The sample shows more than 300,000 clones, 85% of them seen only once. As to treatment: some 20 received Ad26.COV2.S at low or high dose, single or two shots; about 5 received placebo; per-sample allocation not given. It was on day 63 after the first vaccine or placebo injection that samples were taken. Source: peripheral blood, taken in a trial of Ad26.COV2.S vaccine versus placebo. Every receptor here comes from a person aged 18 to 65 who received the Ad26.COV2.S COVID-19 vaccine or a placebo.

This chain links TRBV9 with TRBJ2-1; TRBD1 matches 7 bases. CDR1 is SGDLS, CDR2 YYNGEE, per germline. The CDR3 loop spans 14 amino acids. With V trimmed by 4 bases and J by 3 bases, 4 bases remained unmatched. Here the CDR3 reads CASSLRDSYNEQFF. The DNA of the CDR3 is TGTGCCAGCAGCCTTAGGGACAGCTACAATGAGCAGTTCTTC.

The chain combines TRBV7-3 with TRBJ2-1, with TRBD2 matching 9 bases. CDR1 and CDR2 (germline): SGHTA, FQGTGA. This CDR3 is 17 amino acids long. J was trimmed by 3 bases and V by 4 bases; bases with no gene match: 10. The CDR3 loop reads CASSSSHLAGVYNEQFF. The CDR3 DNA reads as TGTGCCAGCAGCTCCAGCCACTTAGCGGGGGTCTACAATGAGCAGTTCTTC. Using reference TRBV7-3 and TRBJ2-1 for the parts outside the CDR3, the full variable domain is GAGVSQTPSNKVTEKGKYVELRCDPISGHTALYWYRQSLGQGPEFLIYFQGTGAADDSGLPNDRFFAVRPEGSVSTLKIQRTERGDSAVYLCASSSSHLAGVYNEQFFGPGTRLTVL.

The chain has TRBV5-1 and TRBJ1-1, with D hard to call. The V and J ends lost 0 bases and 0 bases respectively, with 9 bases between them. The CDR3 sequence is 15 residues long. CDR1 and CDR2 (germline): SGHRS, YFSETQ. Here the CDR3 DNA reads TGCGCCAGCAGCTTGGATGGGCGCATGAACACTGAAGCTTTCTTT. Translation: CASSLDGRMNTEAFF.

This sequence joins TRBV10-2 and TRBJ2-7; possible D gene TRBD2, 6 bases. Germline V gene sequence: CDR1 WSHSY, CDR2 SAAADI. This CDR3 is built from 14 residues. Trimming left V 3 bases short and J 5 bases short, with 14 bases between. The CDR3 DNA sequence: TGCGCCAGCAGTGATAGTAGCGGTATCGACGAGCAGTACTTC. Translated: CASSDSSGIDEQYF.

The chain uses TRBV7-8 and TRBJ1-6; 7 bases map to TRBD1. Germline V gene sequence: CDR1 SGHVS, CDR2 FQNEAQ. The CDR3 length is 17 residues. V shed 1 base and J 8 bases; nucleotides not matched to a gene: 11. CDR3 sequence reads: CASSLGVWDRVDSPLHF. For the CDR3, the DNA is TGTGCCAGCAGCTTAGGGGTTTGGGACAGAGTGGATTCACCCCTCCACTTT.